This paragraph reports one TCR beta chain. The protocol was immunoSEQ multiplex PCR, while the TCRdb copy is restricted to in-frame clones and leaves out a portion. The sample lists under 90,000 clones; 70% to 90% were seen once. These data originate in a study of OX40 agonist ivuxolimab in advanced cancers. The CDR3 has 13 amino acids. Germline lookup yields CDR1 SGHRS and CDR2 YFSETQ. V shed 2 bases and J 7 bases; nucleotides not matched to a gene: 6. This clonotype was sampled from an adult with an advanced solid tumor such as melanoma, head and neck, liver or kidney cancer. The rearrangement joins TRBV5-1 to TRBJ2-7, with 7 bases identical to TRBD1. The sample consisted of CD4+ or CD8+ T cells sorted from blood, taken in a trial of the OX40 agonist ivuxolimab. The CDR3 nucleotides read TGCGCCAGCAGCTTCGAGGGGGCAAGAGAGCAGTACTTC. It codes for CASSFEGAREQYF. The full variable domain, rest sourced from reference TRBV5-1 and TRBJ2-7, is KAGVTQTPRYLIKTRGQQVTLSCSPISGHRSVSWYQQTPGQGLQFLFEYFSETQRNKGNFPGRFSGRQFSNSRSEMNVSTLELGDSALYLCASSFEGAREQYFGPGTRLTVT.